Each of the 20 T cell receptor beta chains below was sequenced from the same sample in a study of blood T cell repertoires in COVID-19. TCRdb's table, derived via immunoSEQ multiplex PCR, lists solely in-frame clones and lacks some. The data contain 230,000 or so clones, 80% to 85% of them seen just once; the ten biggest clones take up roughly 3.1%. Source material: PBMCs or T cells enriched from blood (not recorded which). The receptors were gathered from a man in his fifties or sixties who had recovered from COVID-19.

J is TRBJ1-4 and V is TRBV3-1 (or the pseudogene TRBV3-2); no clear D gene. The germline V gene encodes CDR1 LGHDT and CDR2 YNNKEL (reference sequence). Trimming pared 1 base from V and 12 bases from J, leaving 15 bases between. The CDR3 has 14 residues. The CDR3 spells CASSQGPPGKELFF. CDR3 bases: TGTGCCAGCAGCCAAGGCCCCCCGGGGAAGGAACTGTTTTTT.

This sequence joins TRBV11-3 and TRBJ2-7; unclear D gene. The germline CDR1 and CDR2 sequences are SGHNT and YENEEA. This CDR3 is 14 amino acids long. Between the trimmed V and J ends, which lost 5 bases and 4 bases, there was a span of 15 bases. The CDR3 nucleotides read TGTGCCAGCAGCGCGTACGTGAATCAATACGAGCAGTACTTC. Its translation: CASSAYVNQYEQYF.

The chain has TRBV7-2 and TRBJ2-5; 7 bases are a match to TRBD2. V lost 1 base to trimming and J lost 1 base; unmatched junction nucleotides: 9. This CDR3 is 17 amino acids long. Per germline, CDR1 SGHTA and CDR2 FQGNSA. For the CDR3, the DNA is TGTGCCAGCAGCTTAGTTAGAAGCGGGGTGATCCAAGAGACCCAGTACTTC. Protein product: CASSLVRSGVIQETQYF.

This chain joins TRBV13 and TRBJ2-7; 11 bases map to TRBD2. After removal of 3 bases from V and 4 bases from J, the junction contained 5 bases not matched to a gene. This CDR3 contains 15 residues. Germline V lookup: CDR1 PRHDT, CDR2 FYEKMQ (reference sequence). Here the CDR3 reads CASSFGLAGQYEQYF. The CDR3 DNA follows: TGTGCCAGCAGCTTCGGACTAGCGGGTCAGTACGAGCAGTACTTC.

The count of this clone is one. The V gene is TRBV2, the J gene TRBJ1-5; D is unclear. The V gene lost 6 bases and the J gene lost 3 bases, with 9 bases spanning the gap. This CDR3 has 13 residues. Germline V gene lookup returns CDR1 SNHLY and CDR2 FYNNEI. This chain's CDR3 is CASRRVFNQPQHF. CDR3 bases: TGTGCCAGCAGGCGGGTCTTCAATCAGCCCCAGCATTTT.

The V and J genes are TRBV27 and TRBJ1-4; tentative D call: TRBD1 (5 bases). This CDR3 region has 14 residues. Germline lookup yields CDR1 MNHEY and CDR2 SMNVEV (reference sequence). With 2 bases removed from V and 5 bases from J, the gap between germline ends came to 9 bases. The CDR3 loop reads CASSLGDSNEKLFF. The CDR3 region has the DNA TGTGCCAGCAGTTTAGGGGACTCAAATGAAAAACTGTTTTTT.

CDR3 DNA: TGTGCCAGCAGTTTAAAGCCAACTGAAGCTTTCTTT. Protein product: CASSLKPTEAFF. The genes are TRBV28 and TRBJ1-1; D gene ambiguous. The CDR3 contains 12 residues. V was pared by 2 bases and J by 5 bases, with 6 bases between. Germline CDR1 is MDHEN and CDR2 is SYDVKM.

The table lists this clone with a few counts. This rearrangement joins TRBV7-3 to TRBJ1-1; no firm D call. The CDR3 sequence is 13 residues long. The V and J ends lost 0 bases and 7 bases respectively, with 9 bases between them. The V gene's germline CDR1 is SGHTA and CDR2 FQGTGA. Here the CDR3 DNA reads TGTGCCAGCAGCTTAACGAATGCGGGTGAAGCTTTCTTT. Translated: CASSLTNAGEAFF.

This chain links TRBV28 with TRBJ2-1, with 10 nucleotides matching TRBD2. The CDR3 loop spans 15 amino acids. The trim removed 6 bases at V and 0 bases at J, leaving 2 bases unmatched. CDR1 is MDHEN, CDR2 SYDVKM, per germline. CDR3 protein: CASRASGSSYNEQFF. CDR3 DNA: TGTGCCAGCAGAGCTAGCGGGAGCTCCTACAATGAGCAGTTCTTC.

V usage is TRBV7-8 and J usage is TRBJ2-3; TRBD1 is a possible D gene (7 bases). Trimming took off 5 bases at V and 6 bases at J, with 15 bases between the two ends. The V gene's germline CDR1 is SGHVS and CDR2 FQNEAQ. The length of the CDR3 is 14 residues. The CDR3 DNA reads TGTGCCAGCAGCCCGGAGGGGGCGCCTGATACGCAGTATTTT. Its protein product is CASSPEGAPDTQYF.

This clone occurred a few times. This rearrangement joins TRBV7-2 to TRBJ2-5; 9 bases agree with TRBD2. The junction had 6 bases not matched to a gene; V was cut back by 3 bases and J by 4 bases. Germline CDR1 is SGHTA and CDR2 is FQGNSA. The CDR3 is 15 amino acids. DNA of the CDR3: TGTGCCAGCAGCTTTCGAGCGGGAGGTGCAGAGACCCAGTACTTC. This codes for CASSFRAGGAETQYF. The full variable domain, its missing parts supplied by reference TRBV7-2 and TRBJ2-5, is GAGVSQSPSNKVTEKGKDVELRCDPISGHTALYWYRQSLGQGLEFLIYFQGNSAPDKSGLPSDRFSAERTGGSVSTLTIQRTQQEDSAVYLCASSFRAGGAETQYFGPGTRLLVL.

This clone appeared once. The rearrangement joins TRBV12-3 or TRBV12-4 to TRBJ1-1; TRBD1 is a possible D gene (5 bases). CDR3 length: 12 residues. The V end lost 2 bases, the J end lost 8 bases, and 9 bases lay between the germline ends. The DNA of the CDR3 is TGTGCCAGCAGTTTAACAGGTGGGGAAGCTTTCTTT. This encodes CASSLTGGEAFF.

CDR3 sequence: CASSTPVQGAWQPQHF. In DNA, the CDR3 is TGTGCCAGCAGTACACCAGTACAGGGAGCGTGGCAGCCCCAGCATTTT. The chain joins TRBV6-2 or TRBV6-3 to TRBJ1-5; D is possibly TRBD1 (6 bases). Trimming removed 5 bases at V and 7 bases at J, with 21 bases between. Germline-derived CDR1 and CDR2 are MNHEY and SVGEGT. The CDR3 has 16 residues.

This clone was seen more than once but under ten times. CDR3 amino acids: CASSLREEQPQHF. In DNA, the CDR3 is TGTGCCAGCAGTTTAAGGGAGGAACAGCCCCAGCATTTT. The rearrangement joins TRBV12-3 or TRBV12-4 to TRBJ1-5, with unresolved D. The CDR3 spans 13 residues. The V end was cut by 2 bases, the J end by 7 bases, with 9 bases between.

This chain connects TRBV7-2 to TRBJ1-5, with D unclear. CDR1 SGHTA and CDR2 FQGNSA come from the germline V gene. The CDR3 extends over 15 amino acids. The V gene lost 1 base and the J gene lost 8 bases, with 15 bases spanning the gap. CDR3: CASSLGQRNIKPQHF. The CDR3, as DNA: TGTGCCAGCAGCTTAGGGCAGAGGAACATCAAGCCCCAGCATTTT.

The chain couples TRBV6-1 to TRBJ1-1; 10 positions match TRBD1. Unmatched junction bases numbered 3, after V lost 3 bases and J lost 2 bases. There are 15 residues in the CDR3. Germline V CDR1 and CDR2: MNHNS, SASEGT. DNA of the CDR3: TGTGCCAGCAGTGACCGGGACAGGGGAAACACTGAAGCTTTCTTT. Protein product: CASSDRDRGNTEAFF.

The chain links TRBV7-9 to TRBJ2-1; no clear D. The V end was cut by 4 bases, the J end by 2 bases, with 6 bases between. The CDR3 consists of 13 residues. Germline values: CDR1 SEHNR, CDR2 FQNEAQ (reference sequence). DNA of the CDR3: TGTGCCAGCAGCTCCACTCCCTACAATGAGCAGTTCTTC. This sequence encodes CASSSTPYNEQFF.

The J gene is TRBJ1-5, the V gene TRBV6-5; D gene uncertain. V was pared by 5 bases and J by 5 bases, with 10 bases between. There are 13 residues in the CDR3. CDR1 is MNHEY, CDR2 SVGAGI, per germline. The DNA for the CDR3 is TGTGCCAGCAGTCCGGAGTGGTATCAGCCCCAGCATTTT. It specifies CASSPEWYQPQHF.

The V gene is TRBV29-1, the J gene TRBJ2-1; 9 bases line up with TRBD1. CDR1 and CDR2 from the germline V gene are SQVTM and ANQGSEA. J lost 9 bases, V lost 7 bases, and 7 bases had no gene match. This CDR3 is built from 12 residues. CDR3: CSARTGVSEQFF. CDR3 in DNA: TGCAGCGCCAGGACAGGGGTCAGTGAGCAGTTCTTC.

CDR3 in DNA: TGTGCCACCAGCAAACTAGATATGGAATACAATGAGCAGTTCTTC. It codes for CATSKLDMEYNEQFF. The chain employs TRBV15 and TRBJ2-1; a weak D match, TRBD2 (5 bases). Germline V CDR1 and CDR2: LNHNV, YYDKDF (reference sequence). Trimming took off 4 bases at V and 4 bases at J, with 14 bases between the two ends. This CDR3 spans 15 amino acids.